This section outlines one T cell receptor beta chain sequence together with its context. The data are from a study of blood T cell repertoires in COVID-19. As for the study in general: Donors in the United States, Italy and Spain gave samples during acute or convalescent COVID-19. PBMCs, B-cell-depleted T cells, or T cells provided the cDNA or gDNA that made up the material.

Germline CDR1 is KGHSH and CDR2 is LQKENI. The V end lost 4 bases, the J end lost 4 bases, and 14 bases lay between the germline ends. There are 15 residues in the CDR3. This table comes from immunoSEQ multiplex PCR, and its TCRdb copy is limited to in-frame clones, with some not included. The data show hundreds of thousands of clones, 90% seen once. Donors were grouped by their self-reported clinical history. Sample: PBMCs or T cells enriched from blood (not recorded which). This receptor was taken from a man between 60 and 75 years old who had recovered from COVID-19. The chain employs TRBV18 and TRBJ2-1, with a possible D match to TRBD2 (7 bases). The CDR3 spells CASSQSEGGYNEQFF. The CDR3 nucleotides read TGTGCCAGCTCACAATCCGAGGGGGGGTACAATGAGCAGTTCTTC.